This TCR beta chain was documented in a study of post-analysis software for immune sequencing data. Background on the study: Relapsing-remitting, secondary progressive and progressive-relapsing multiple sclerosis were all included among the disease courses.

cDNA libraries for TCR beta contained unique molecular identifiers. T cells numbering roughly 1 to 10 million yielded some 520,000 cDNA molecules. TCRdb re-analysed the PCR reads in MiXCR, keeping a single row per CDR3 protein. The profile covers around 770,000 distinct CDR3 sequences, with approximately 44% appearing a single time and over 4.5% taken by the ten largest. V lost 6 bases and J 2 bases, leaving 16 bases between the germline ends. Germline CDR1 MNHEY, CDR2 SVGAGI. The CDR3 covers 15 residues. Details on this clonotype: Its specificity is unknown.

Study-wide findings and caveats: Batch-mates among the samples co-clustered strongly by F measure. Several TRBV segments occurring more often in patients than controls included TRBV5-6, TRBV5-1 and TRBV20-1.

This TCR derives from a girl aged 5-17 years with multiple sclerosis. The sample was blood. This sequence joins TRBV6-5 and TRBJ2-5; D is perhaps TRBD2 (6 bases). CDR3 in amino acids: CASRPQLASQETQYF. CDR3 DNA: TGTGCCAGCAGGCCCCAACTAGCATCTCAAGAGACCCAGTACTTC.